The TCR beta chain described here comes from a study of a mutant IDH1 vaccine in newly diagnosed glioma. Turning to the study itself: Patients received eight vaccinations in weeks 1, 3, 5, 7, 11, 15, 19, 23. Prior therapy was radiotherapy, temozolomide, or both; most received both. Regarding the study as a whole: Researchers report vaccine-induced immune responses in just under 95% of patients. Top peripheral T cell clonotype shifts appeared unrelated to pseudoprogression.

With respect to this clone: The target antigen is unknown.

The time point here: week 5, during vaccination. In the vaccine, a single dose held 300 ug of the mutant IDH1 20-mer peptide, along with topical imiquimod. The length of the CDR3 is 14 residues. From germline, CDR1 is MRHNA and CDR2 SNTAGT. V lost 0 bases, J lost 3 bases, and 7 bases lay in between. TCRdb's copy holds only in-frame clones and misses some; the assay was immunoSEQ multiplex PCR. Of 35,000 to 45,000 clones listed, approximately 80% are singletons. V is TRBV6-4 and J is TRBJ2-3, with D possibly being TRBD2 (5 bases). The material sequenced was PBMCs, taken from a glioma patient whose treatment included an IDH1 peptide vaccine. The sequence was collected from a man aged 45-65 years with glioma. The chain's CDR3 is CASSDSSETDTQYF. The CDR3 nucleotides are TGTGCCAGCAGTGACTCTAGCGAAACAGATACGCAGTATTTT.